This passage covers 9 T cell receptor beta chains from one sample sequenced in a study of blood T cells in healthy people across ages. Then a second PCR, running about 6 to 11 cycles, was carried out with a sample-barcoded 5' primer and a J-beta primer mix. TCRdb reprocessed the 5' RACE reads with MiXCR, giving one entry per CDR3 protein. The sample shows under 700,000 distinct CDR3 sequences, around 24% of them seen only once. The same sample was also studied in work on T cells of mothers and their children.

Material for sequencing was blood. These receptors were collected from a boy aged 5-17 years in good health.

The chain carries TRBV6-1 and TRBJ2-3, with TRBD2 matching over 7 bases. V dropped 4 bases and J dropped 5; count of bases not matched to a gene: 6. Germline CDR1 is MNHNS and CDR2 is SASEGT. The CDR3 is made up of 14 amino acids. The CDR3 protein is CASSGQVAGDTQYF. The CDR3 nucleotides read TGTGCCAGCAGTGGGCAGGTAGCGGGAGATACGCAGTATTTT.

In this sample, this clonotype turned up a few times. The V gene is TRBV29-1, the J gene TRBJ1-5, with TRBD1 matching 8 bases. The CDR3 totals 13 residues. The V and J ends lost 6 bases and 6 bases, in that order; junction bases with no gene match: 7. Germline assignment: CDR1 SQVTM and CDR2 ANQGSEA. In DNA, the CDR3 is TGCAGCGTCGCTACAGGGGGAGGTCAGCCCCAGCATTTT. This sequence encodes CSVATGGGQPQHF.

V and J are TRBV10-3 and TRBJ1-2; the D is unclear. The CDR3 runs to 14 residues. Trimming removed 4 bases at V and 0 bases at J, with 9 bases between. CDR1 is ENHRY and CDR2 is SYGVKD in the germline V gene. The CDR3 DNA sequence: TGTGCCATCAGTGCCACAGCTGCTAACTATGGCTACACCTTC. It encodes CAISATAANYGYTF.

The chain recombines TRBV12-3 or TRBV12-4 with TRBJ2-1; 7 positions agree with TRBD2. The CDR3 totals 13 residues. With 6 bases clipped from V and 9 bases from J, the junction kept 8 bases outside the gene matches. The CDR3 sequence: CASSQREGGEQFF. The CDR3 coding sequence is TGTGCCAGCAGCCAGAGGGAGGGCGGTGAGCAGTTCTTC.

The chain carries TRBV6-1 and TRBJ2-3; 7 nucleotides align to TRBD2. V was clipped by 4 bases and J by 3 bases; unmatched bases: 10. Germline loops: CDR1 MNHNS, CDR2 SASEGT. The CDR3 contains 16 residues. The CDR3 reads CASSAGKAGVTDTQYF. DNA of the CDR3: TGTGCCAGCAGTGCAGGCAAGGCGGGAGTGACAGATACGCAGTATTTT.

The chain combines TRBV7-2 with TRBJ2-1; no firm D call. The V gene's germline CDR1 is SGHTA and CDR2 FQGNSA. The CDR3 is 11 residues long. The V gene lost 5 bases and the J gene lost 10 bases, with 9 bases spanning the gap. The CDR3 protein is CASSMRREQFF. The DNA of the CDR3 is TGTGCCAGCAGCATGAGACGGGAGCAGTTCTTC.

This clonotype came up a few times. V is TRBV24-1 and J is TRBJ2-7; 9 bases are a match to TRBD1. Looked up from germline, CDR1 is KGHDR and CDR2 is SFDVKD. V shed 6 bases and J 0 bases; nucleotides not matched to a gene: 5. The CDR3 sequence is 15 residues long. The CDR3 region has the DNA TGTGCCACCAGTTCCAGGACAGGGGTCTCCTACGAGCAGTACTTC. This translates into CATSSRTGVSYEQYF.

CDR3 in DNA: TGTGCCAGCAGATTCAACGATGAGCAGTTCTTC. Protein: CASRFNDEQFF. The chain couples TRBV7-9 to TRBJ2-1; unclear D gene. The CDR3 loop spans 11 amino acids. Germline CDR1 is SEHNR and CDR2 is FQNEAQ (reference sequence). V was cut by 6 bases and J by 8 bases, with 8 bases left in between. Full variable domain (missing parts from reference TRBV7-9 and TRBJ2-1): DTGVSQNPRHKITKRGQNVTFRCDPISEHNRLYWYRQTLGQGPEFLTYFQNEAQLEKSRLLSDRFSAERPKGSFSTLEIQRTEQGDSAMYLCASRFNDEQFFGPGTRLTVL.

This chain uses TRBV7-9 with TRBJ1-1; D remains ambiguous. In germline, CDR1 is SEHNR, CDR2 FQNEAQ (reference sequence). V lost 3 bases and J 1 base, leaving 18 bases between the germline ends. The CDR3 totals 17 residues. The CDR3: CASSFAMASGRNTEAFF. CDR3 bases: TGTGCCAGCAGCTTCGCCATGGCCTCTGGGAGGAACACTGAAGCTTTCTTT.